This T cell receptor (beta chain) comes out of a study of T cell changes during pregnancy in multiple sclerosis (dated 2019 in TCRdb). For context, the study as a whole: The study examined how the T cell repertoire changed over the course of pregnancy in women with multiple sclerosis.

Libraries were prepared through the immunoSEQ multiplex PCR assay. As stored in TCRdb, this immuneACCESS dataset retains in-frame rearrangements with V and J assigned. A fraction of the clones does not appear; measured against another copy, unresolved V genes explain less than half of the discrepancy, and the remainder lacks a known reason. A total of about 44,000 clones appear in this sample, 80% to 95% of them only once. Roughly 0.69% of the sample is held by the ten biggest clonotypes. Germline trimming: 5 bases from V, 5 bases from J; junction bases outside gene matches: 9. From the cysteine up to the phenylalanine, the CDR3 has a length of 15 residues. Only the CDR3 DNA is retained, 45 bases long and in frame from the first base. Looking up the germline V gene yields CDR1 KGHSH and CDR2 LQKENI. On this clone: Its binding antigen is unknown. Base qualities are not recorded, but no much larger clone differs from it by a single base.

This TCR came from a female donor with multiple sclerosis, enrolled in a pregnancy study. Sequencing used CD4+ T cells from peripheral blood mononuclear cells, obtained in the first trimester of pregnancy. The chain joins TRBV18 to TRBJ2-7; TRBD2 matches 10 bases in the middle. The DNA sequence follows: TGTGCCAGCTCAGCCCTAGCGGGAGCTTCGAACGAGCAGTACTTC. This translates into CASSALAGASNEQYF.